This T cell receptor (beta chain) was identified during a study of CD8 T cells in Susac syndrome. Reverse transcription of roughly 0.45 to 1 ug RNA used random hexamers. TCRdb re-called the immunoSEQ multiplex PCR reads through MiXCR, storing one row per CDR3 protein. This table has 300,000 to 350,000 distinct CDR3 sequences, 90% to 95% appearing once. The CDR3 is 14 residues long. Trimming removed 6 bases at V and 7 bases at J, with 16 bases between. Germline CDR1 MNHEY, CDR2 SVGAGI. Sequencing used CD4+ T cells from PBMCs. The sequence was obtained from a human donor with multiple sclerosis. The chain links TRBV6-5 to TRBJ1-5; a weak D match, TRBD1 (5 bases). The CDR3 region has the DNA TGTGCCAGCAGCCTGGGGGGGGGAAGGCAGCCCCAGCATTTT. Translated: CASSLGGGRQPQHF.